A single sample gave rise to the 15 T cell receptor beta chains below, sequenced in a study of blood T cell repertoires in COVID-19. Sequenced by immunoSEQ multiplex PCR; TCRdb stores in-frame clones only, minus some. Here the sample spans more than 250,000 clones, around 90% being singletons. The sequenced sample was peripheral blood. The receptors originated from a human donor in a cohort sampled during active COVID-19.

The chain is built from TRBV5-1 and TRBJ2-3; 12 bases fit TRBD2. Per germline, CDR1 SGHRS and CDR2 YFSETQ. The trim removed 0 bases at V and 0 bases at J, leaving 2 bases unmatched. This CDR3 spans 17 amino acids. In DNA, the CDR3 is TGCGCCAGCAGCTTGGACGGGACTAGCGGGAGCACAGATACGCAGTATTTT. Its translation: CASSLDGTSGSTDTQYF.

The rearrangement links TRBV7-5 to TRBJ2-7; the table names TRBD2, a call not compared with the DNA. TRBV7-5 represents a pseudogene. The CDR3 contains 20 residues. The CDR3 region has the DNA TGTGTCAGAAGCCTCGCTCCGGGACTAGGGGTTCACGAGGGCTCCTACGAGCAGTACTTC. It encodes CVRSLAPGLGVHEGSYEQYF.

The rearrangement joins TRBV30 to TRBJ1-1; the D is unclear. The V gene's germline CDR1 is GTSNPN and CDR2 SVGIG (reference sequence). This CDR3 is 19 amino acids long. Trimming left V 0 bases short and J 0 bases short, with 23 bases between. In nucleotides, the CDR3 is TGTGCCTGGAGTGTCCCGCGGGTGCTTAACCCCTCCTTGAACACTGAAGCTTTCTTT. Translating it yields CAWSVPRVLNPSLNTEAFF.

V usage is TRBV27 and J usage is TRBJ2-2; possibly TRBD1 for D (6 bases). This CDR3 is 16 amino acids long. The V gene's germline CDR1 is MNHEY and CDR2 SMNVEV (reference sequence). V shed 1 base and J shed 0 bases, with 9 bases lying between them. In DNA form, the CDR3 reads TGTGCCAGCAGTTTATTCGGACAGCCGAACACCGGGGAGCTGTTTTTT. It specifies CASSLFGQPNTGELFF.

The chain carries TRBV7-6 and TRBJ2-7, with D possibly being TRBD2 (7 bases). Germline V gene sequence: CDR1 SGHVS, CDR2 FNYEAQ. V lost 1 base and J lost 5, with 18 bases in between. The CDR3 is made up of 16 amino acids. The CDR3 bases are TGTGCCAGCAGCTTAGTAGTGTCCAGGGGAGGGAACGAGCAGTACTTC. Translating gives CASSLVVSRGGNEQYF.

The CDR3 sequence is CASSLLLQGHNSPLHF. For the CDR3, the DNA is TGTGCCAGCAGCCTCCTGCTACAGGGGCATAATTCACCCCTCCACTTT. The gene calls are TRBV3-1 (or the pseudogene TRBV3-2) and TRBJ1-6; 7 bases match TRBD1. The CDR3 is 16 amino acids. Looked up from germline, CDR1 is LGHDT and CDR2 is YNNKEL (reference sequence). After removal of 4 bases from V and 5 bases from J, the junction contained 8 bases not matched to a gene.

The CDR3 region is CAISDLGQGALEQYF. Here the CDR3 DNA reads TGTGCCATCAGTGACCTCGGACAGGGGGCTCTCGAGCAGTACTTC. V gene TRBV10-3 combines with J gene TRBJ2-7, with 11 bases identical to TRBD1. Germline loops: CDR1 ENHRY, CDR2 SYGVKD. The CDR3 extends over 15 amino acids. The ends lost 3 bases at V and 6 bases at J; junction bases unmatched: 7.

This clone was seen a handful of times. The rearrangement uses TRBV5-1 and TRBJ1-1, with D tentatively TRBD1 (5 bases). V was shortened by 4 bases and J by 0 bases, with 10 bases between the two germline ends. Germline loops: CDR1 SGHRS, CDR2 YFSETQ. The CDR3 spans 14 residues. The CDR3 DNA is TGCGCCAGCAGCCCGGGGGGTCTGAACACTGAAGCTTTCTTT. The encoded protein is CASSPGGLNTEAFF.

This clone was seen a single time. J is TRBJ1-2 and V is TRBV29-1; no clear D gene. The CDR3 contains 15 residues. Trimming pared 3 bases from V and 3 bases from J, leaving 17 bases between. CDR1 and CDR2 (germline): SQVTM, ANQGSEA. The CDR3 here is CSVEAPGEGDYGYTF. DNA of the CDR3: TGCAGCGTTGAGGCTCCTGGGGAGGGAGACTATGGCTACACCTTC.

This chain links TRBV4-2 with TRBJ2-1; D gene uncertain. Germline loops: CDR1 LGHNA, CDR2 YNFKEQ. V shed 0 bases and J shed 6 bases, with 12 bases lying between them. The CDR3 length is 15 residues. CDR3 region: CASSQELSARNEQFF. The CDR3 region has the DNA TGTGCCAGCAGCCAAGAACTATCCGCTCGCAATGAGCAGTTCTTC.

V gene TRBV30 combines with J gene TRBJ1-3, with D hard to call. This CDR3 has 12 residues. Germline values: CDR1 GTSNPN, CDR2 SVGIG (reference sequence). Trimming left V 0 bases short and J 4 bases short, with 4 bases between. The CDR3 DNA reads TGTGCCTGGAGTGTGGCAGGAAACACCATATATTTT. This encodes CAWSVAGNTIYF.

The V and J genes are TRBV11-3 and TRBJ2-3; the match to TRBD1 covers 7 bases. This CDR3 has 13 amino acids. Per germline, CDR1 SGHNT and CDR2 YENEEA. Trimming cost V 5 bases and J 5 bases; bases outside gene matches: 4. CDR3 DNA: TGTGCCAGCAGCGAGACAGGGATAGATACGCAGTATTTT. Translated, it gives CASSETGIDTQYF.

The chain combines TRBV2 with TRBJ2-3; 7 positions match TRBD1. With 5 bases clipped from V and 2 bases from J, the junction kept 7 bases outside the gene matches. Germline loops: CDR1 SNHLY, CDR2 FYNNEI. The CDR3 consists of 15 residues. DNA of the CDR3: TGTGCCAGCAGTCCGGACAGGAGCCTCACAGATACGCAGTATTTT. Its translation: CASSPDRSLTDTQYF.

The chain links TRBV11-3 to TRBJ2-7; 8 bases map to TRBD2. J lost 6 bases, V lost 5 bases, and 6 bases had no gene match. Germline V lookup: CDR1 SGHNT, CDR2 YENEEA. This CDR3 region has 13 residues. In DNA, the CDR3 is TGTGCCAGCAGCCCCGGGGGGGTCCCCGAGCAGTACTTC. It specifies CASSPGGVPEQYF.

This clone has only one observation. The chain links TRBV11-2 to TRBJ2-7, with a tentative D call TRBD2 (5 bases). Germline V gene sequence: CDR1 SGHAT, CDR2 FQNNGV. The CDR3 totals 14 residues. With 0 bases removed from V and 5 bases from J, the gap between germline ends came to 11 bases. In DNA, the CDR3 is TGTGCCAGCAGCTTAGATCGGGCGAGGGACGAGCAGTACTTC. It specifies CASSLDRARDEQYF.